What follows describes a single TCR beta chain. The antigen is undetermined. CDR3 length equals 15 residues. The germline CDR1 and CDR2 sequences are SGHNT and YYREEE (reference sequence). The J segment lost 5 bases and the V segment lost 1 base, leaving 5 bases of the junction unmatched. The data are from a study of PD-1 blockade in classical Hodgkin lymphoma. Study at large: Intravenous nivolumab at 3 mg/kg was given to patients every 2 weeks.

General study results and limits: Complete responders' baseline diversity resembled that of newly diagnosed patients. It was CD4+ TCR diversity, not CD8+, that rose significantly by C4D1. Patients who began taking nivolumab under 1 year after ASCT were left out.

Data came from immunoSEQ multiplex PCR; TCRdb stores just in-frame clones and leaves some out. The sample holds some 60,000 clones, over 85% seen once. Relapse after autologous stem cell transplantation occurred in every patient, and brentuximab vedotin exposure varied. The starting material was peripheral blood mononuclear cells (PBMCs), obtained at baseline. This receptor was obtained from a human donor with classical Hodgkin lymphoma. The chain recombines TRBV5-4 with TRBJ2-2, with 7 bases matching TRBD1. The CDR3 bases are TGTGCCAGCAGCTTGACTGACAGGGCGACCGGGGAGCTGTTTTTT. This gives the protein CASSLTDRATGELFF.